The rows below give T cell receptor beta chains drawn from one sample of a study of cytomegalovirus exposure and HLA in healthy donors. Profiled with immunoSEQ multiplex PCR; TCRdb holds only in-frame clones, not every one. Found here are 200,000 to 250,000 clones, around 80% of them singletons; the top ten hold 0.58%. The sequenced material came from PBMCs. These receptors originate from a woman between 40 and 55 years old in good health and CMV-seronegative. Both conserved end residues are part of each CDR3. Fields, in order: D gene, J gene, clone size, V gene, CDR3 DNA, CDR3 protein. The D gene is left open where the match is weak. Not all rows give a size; the values are once, few, many and, for expanded clones, a class.

TRBD1 | TRBJ2-2 | NA | TRBV9 | TGTGCCAGCAGCGCCGCTCAGGGGGCCGGGGAGCTGTTTTTT | CASSAAQGAGELFF
NA | TRBJ1-2 | NA | TRBV30 | TGTGCCTGGAGTGTCCCGGGTAACTATGGCTACCCCTTC | CAWSVPGNYGYPF
TRBD1 | TRBJ1-1 | NA | TRBV6-5 | TGTGCCAGCAGTTACCGGGACAGGCGGGTCACTGAAGCTTTCTTT | CASSYRDRRVTEAFF
NA | TRBJ2-5 | once | TRBV7-6 | TGTGCCAGCAGCTTAGGGGAAGGGGGTCAAGAGACCCAGTACTTC | CASSLGEGGQETQYF
NA | TRBJ2-7 | NA | TRBV9 | TGTGCCAGCAGCGTTGGGAGCTCCTACGAGCAGTACTTC | CASSVGSSYEQYF
TRBD2 | TRBJ2-2 | NA | TRBV2 | TGTGCCAGCACCGAGGTTCCCAGCGGGGCCGGGGAGCTGTTTTTT | CASTEVPSGAGELFF
NA | TRBJ1-2 | once | TRBV18 | TGTGCCAGCTCACCCTACACGAGGTCGGATGGCTACACCTTC | CASSPYTRSDGYTF
NA | TRBJ1-5 | NA | TRBV6-1 | TGTGCCAGCAGTAGAGAGTATAGCAATCAGCCCCAGCATTTT | CASSREYSNQPQHF
NA | TRBJ2-2 | NA | TRBV6-5 | TGTGCCAGCAGTTATCCTTTAGGACTGAACACCGGGGAGCTGTTTTTT | CASSYPLGLNTGELFF
TRBD1 | TRBJ1-4 | NA | TRBV2 | TGTGCCAGCAGTGAATCCACAGGGGGAGAAAAACTGTTTTTT | CASSESTGGEKLFF
TRBD1 | TRBJ2-5 | NA | TRBV7-9 | TGTGCCAGCAGCAAGACAGGGAGACCCCAAGAGACCCAGTACTTC | CASSKTGRPQETQYF
NA | TRBJ1-1 | NA | TRBV7-9 | TGTGCCAGCAGCGAAAGACAGGTAACTCGAGGCTCTGAAGCTTTCTTT | CASSERQVTRGSEAFF
NA | TRBJ2-7 | large | TRBV6-1 | TGTGCCAGCAGTGACCCCGGGTCAACCTACGAGCAGTACTTC | CASSDPGSTYEQYF
TRBD1 | TRBJ2-7 | NA | TRBV11-2 | TGTGCCAGCAGCTTATTTGACCCAGGGGGAAAGGACTACGAGCAGTACTTC | CASSLFDPGGKDYEQYF
TRBD2 | TRBJ2-5 | NA | TRBV30 | TGTGCCTGGAGTGGGCCCCCCGGGGGGGCCAACCAAGAGACCCAGTACTTC | CAWSGPPGGANQETQYF
NA | TRBJ1-2 | once | TRBV7-2 | TGTGCCAGCAGCTTAAGACGGGATGGCTACACCTTC | CASSLRRDGYTF
NA | TRBJ2-2 | NA | TRBV5-1 | TGCGCCAGCAGCTGGGAGGGGGAGCCGTTTTTT | CASSWEGEPFF
NA | TRBJ2-7 | once | TRBV11-2 | TGTGCCAGCAGCTCCCCATCCACCTTCGTCGGGGTCTTCGAGCAGTACTTC | CASSSPSTFVGVFEQYF
NA | TRBJ1-2 | once | TRBV15 | TGTGCCACCACCATCCCGGGGGCTAACTATGGCTACACCTTC | CATTIPGANYGYTF
NA | TRBJ2-3 | few | TRBV29-1 | TGCAGTGCTGTGACTGGCACAGATACGCAGTATTTT | CSAVTGTDTQYF
TRBD2 | TRBJ2-2 | NA | TRBV4-3 | TGCGCCAGCAGCCAAATAGCGGGGGGGAACACCGGGGAGCTGTTTTTT | CASSQIAGGNTGELFF
NA | TRBJ1-2 | NA | TRBV18 | TGTGCCAGCTCACCATCAGGGGTCGGCTACACCTTC | CASSPSGVGYTF
TRBD1 | TRBJ2-7 | NA | TRBV7-3 | TGTGCCAGCAGCCTCGGACAGGGGGCCTACGAGCAGTACTTC | CASSLGQGAYEQYF
NA | TRBJ1-4 | NA | TRBV13 | TGTGCCAGCAGCAAGTTCACAGGTGCGGTTGAAAAACTGTTTTTT | CASSKFTGAVEKLFF
TRBD1 | TRBJ2-3 | NA | TRBV7-9 | TGTGCCAGCAGCCGCGACAGGGGACGAGGCACAGATACGCAGTATTTT | CASSRDRGRGTDTQYF
TRBD1 | TRBJ1-4 | NA | TRBV27 | TGTGCCAGCAGTCTAAGACAGGGGAGTGAAAAACTGTTTTTT | CASSLRQGSEKLFF
NA | TRBJ1-1 | NA | TRBV30 | TGTGCCTGGAGTGTGTCCAGGGGAAGGACTGAAGCTTTCTTT | CAWSVSRGRTEAFF
NA | TRBJ2-2 | NA | TRBV5-1 | TGCGCCAGCAGCTTGGGGTCAGGACTTCCAGCGAACACCGGGGAGCTGTTTTTT | CASSLGSGLPANTGELFF
NA | TRBJ1-3 | NA | TRBV7-2 | TGTGCCAGCAGCCCCCTAGGCGGATTTCCCCACTCTGGAAACACCATATATTTT | CASSPLGGFPHSGNTIYF
NA | TRBJ1-2 | NA | TRBV5-4 | TGTGCCAGCAGCTTTGGGTGGGGAGGTAACTATGGCTACACCTTC | CASSFGWGGNYGYTF
TRBD1 | TRBJ1-1 | NA | TRBV7-3 | TGTGCCAGCAGCTCGATGGACAGGGGAGACACTGAAGCTTTCTTT | CASSSMDRGDTEAFF
TRBD2 | TRBJ2-2 | NA | TRBV5-1 | TGCGCCAGCAGCTCGACCCACGGGGGGGCCGGGGAGCTGTTTTTT | CASSSTHGGAGELFF
NA | TRBJ1-4 | NA | TRBV13 | TGTGCCAGCAGCTTACAGGGGCGTGAAAAACTGTTTTTT | CASSLQGREKLFF
NA | TRBJ1-5 | NA | TRBV7-9 | TGTTCCAGCAGCTACACGAATCAGCCCCAGCATTTT | CSSSYTNQPQHF
NA | TRBJ1-5 | NA | TRBV7-8 | TGTGCCAGCAGCTTAGCCAGGGTGAGCAATCAGCCCCAGCATTTT | CASSLARVSNQPQHF
NA | TRBJ1-2 | once | TRBV29-1 | TGCAGCGTTGGCGAAGGGGGTGGCTACACCTTC | CSVGEGGGYTF
NA | TRBJ1-6 | NA | TRBV11-3 | TGTGCCAGCAGCTTCGGAGTGGATTCACCCCTCCACTTT | CASSFGVDSPLHF
TRBD1 | TRBJ2-2 | NA | TRBV5-1 | TGCGCCAGCAGCCCGGGACAGAGCACCGGGGAGCTGTTTTTT | CASSPGQSTGELFF
TRBD1 | TRBJ1-6 | NA | TRBV6-6 | TGTGCCAGCAGCCGGGGACAGGGGGCGGAGAATTCACCCCTCCACTTT | CASSRGQGAENSPLHF
NA | TRBJ2-7 | NA | TRBV9 | TGTGCCAGCAGCCCATATCGGGGGGCGACTAGTTTGCAGTACTTC | CASSPYRGATSLQYF
NA | TRBJ1-5 | once | TRBV25-1 | TGTGCCAGCAGTAACTACAGGGACAATCAGCCCCAGCATTTT | CASSNYRDNQPQHF
TRBD1 | TRBJ2-1 | NA | TRBV11-3 | TGTGCCAGCAGCTTCGGACAGGTCAATGAGCAGTTCTTC | CASSFGQVNEQFF
NA | TRBJ2-3 | few | TRBV28 | TGTGCCGGGGGGGCGACAGATACGCAGTATTTT | CAGGATDTQYF
NA | TRBJ2-4 | NA | TRBV27 | TGTGCCAGCAGTGTACAGGGAGCCAAAAACATTCAGTACTTC | CASSVQGAKNIQYF
TRBD1 | TRBJ2-5 | NA | TRBV28 | TGTGCCAGCAGCTCGGGACAGGGGGTGGTAGAGACCCAGTACTTC | CASSSGQGVVETQYF
TRBD1 | TRBJ2-5 | NA | TRBV30 | TGTGCCTGGAGTGTGGGACAGGGGAACCAAGAGACCCAGTACTTC | CAWSVGQGNQETQYF
TRBD1 | TRBJ1-3 | NA | TRBV18 | TGTGCCAGCTCGCCGGGACAGTCTTATGGAAACACCATATATTTT | CASSPGQSYGNTIYF
NA | TRBJ1-3 | NA | TRBV5-1 | TGCGCCAGCAGCGAGAGGAGCTCTGGAAACACCATATATTTT | CASSERSSGNTIYF
TRBD2 | TRBJ2-3 | NA | TRBV7-6 | TGTGCCAGCACCCAGGATAGCGGGGGTACGCAGTATTTT | CASTQDSGGTQYF
NA | TRBJ1-5 | once | TRBV7-9 | TGTGCCAGCAGCCTTGAGGGAGGCAATCAGCCCCAGCATTTT | CASSLEGGNQPQHF
TRBD1 | TRBJ2-2 | NA | TRBV23-1 | TGCGCCAGCAGTCAATCGAGGGACAGGGCAGATGGGGAGCTGTTTTTT | CASSQSRDRADGELFF
TRBD1 | TRBJ1-6 | NA | TRBV9 | TGTGCCAGCAGCGCATCGGACAGGACCAATTCACCCCTCCACTTT | CASSASDRTNSPLHF
TRBD1 | TRBJ1-4 | NA | TRBV19 | TGTGCCAGTAGTAACGGACAGGCAACTAATGAAAAACTGTTTTTT | CASSNGQATNEKLFF
NA | TRBJ1-2 | few | TRBV5-1 | TGCGCCAGTAACAGGGAAGGATATGGCTACACCTTC | CASNREGYGYTF